Listed below are T cell receptor beta chains from one sample, sequenced in a study of blood T cell repertoires in COVID-19. Using immunoSEQ multiplex PCR, the repertoire was profiled, and TCRdb retains in-frame clones only, with some absent. The sample contains about 270,000 clones, 81% of which appear only once. Sequencing used peripheral blood. The source is a woman aged 55 to 70 with active or convalescent COVID-19. Both conserved end residues are part of each CDR3. Each record gives: V gene, J gene, D gene, clone size, CDR3 protein, CDR3 DNA. The D gene is left open where the match is weak. Clone size is stated in some rows and not others, as once, few, many or a class when expanded.

v_gene: TRBV2
j_gene: TRBJ2-1
d_gene: NA
abundance: NA
CDR3aa: CASSSGFNEQFF
CDR3nt: TGTGCCAGCAGTTCGGGGTTCAATGAGCAGTTCTTC

v_gene: TRBV6-5
j_gene: TRBJ1-6
d_gene: NA
abundance: NA
CDR3aa: CASRGYNSPLHF
CDR3nt: TGTGCCAGTCGGGGGTATAATTCACCCCTCCACTTT

v_gene: TRBV2
j_gene: TRBJ1-1
d_gene: TRBD1
abundance: NA
CDR3aa: CASNFGARGVAFF
CDR3nt: TGTGCCAGCAATTTTGGTGCCAGGGGGGTAGCTTTCTTT

v_gene: TRBV6-5
j_gene: TRBJ1-2
d_gene: TRBD1
abundance: NA
CDR3aa: CASSRTGYGYTF
CDR3nt: TGTGCCAGCAGCCGGACAGGGTATGGCTACACCTTC

v_gene: TRBV20-1
j_gene: TRBJ2-7
d_gene: NA
abundance: few
CDR3aa: CSALKGDEQYF
CDR3nt: TGCAGTGCGCTTAAGGGGGACGAGCAGTACTTC

v_gene: TRBV30
j_gene: TRBJ1-2
d_gene: TRBD1
abundance: NA
CDR3aa: CAWNRDRRGYGYTF
CDR3nt: TGTGCCTGGAATCGGGACAGAAGGGGGTATGGCTACACCTTC

v_gene: TRBV29-1
j_gene: TRBJ2-1
d_gene: NA
abundance: NA
CDR3aa: CSVTESSYNEQFF
CDR3nt: TGCAGCGTTACAGAAAGCTCCTACAATGAGCAGTTCTTC

v_gene: TRBV9
j_gene: TRBJ2-7
d_gene: NA
abundance: few
CDR3aa: CASSSDSSPYEQYF
CDR3nt: TGTGCCAGCAGCTCCGACAGTTCACCCTACGAGCAGTACTTC

v_gene: TRBV7-8
j_gene: TRBJ1-5
d_gene: NA
abundance: NA
CDR3aa: CASSRGAGASNQPQHF
CDR3nt: TGTGCCAGCAGCCGGGGGGCAGGGGCGAGCAATCAGCCCCAGCATTTT

v_gene: TRBV5-1
j_gene: TRBJ2-1
d_gene: TRBD2
abundance: few
CDR3aa: CASSAAGATDEQFF
CDR3nt: TGCGCCAGCAGCGCAGCGGGGGCTACGGACGAGCAGTTCTTC

v_gene: TRBV6-5
j_gene: TRBJ1-2
d_gene: TRBD1
abundance: NA
CDR3aa: CASSYEPTDRGHGYTF
CDR3nt: TGTGCCAGCAGTTACGAACCCACCGACAGGGGTCATGGCTACACCTTC

v_gene: TRBV6-4
j_gene: TRBJ1-3
d_gene: TRBD1
abundance: once
CDR3aa: CASSDPPRWTGKVENTIYF
CDR3nt: TGTGCCAGCAGTGACCCCCCTAGGTGGACAGGGAAGGTGGAAAACACCATATATTTT

v_gene: TRBV14
j_gene: TRBJ2-1
d_gene: TRBD2
abundance: NA
CDR3aa: CASSPLGLADSYNEQFF
CDR3nt: TGTGCCAGCAGCCCGCTGGGACTAGCGGACTCCTACAATGAGCAGTTCTTC

v_gene: TRBV29-1
j_gene: TRBJ2-1
d_gene: TRBD1
abundance: NA
CDR3aa: CSVELGDRGDEQFF
CDR3nt: TGCAGCGTTGAACTCGGGGACAGGGGGGATGAGCAGTTCTTC

v_gene: TRBV12-5
j_gene: TRBJ1-5
d_gene: NA
abundance: NA
CDR3aa: CASGLQGSNSNQPQHF
CDR3nt: TGTGCTAGTGGTTTGCAGGGTTCGAATAGCAATCAGCCCCAGCATTTT

v_gene: TRBV5-6
j_gene: TRBJ1-2
d_gene: TRBD1
abundance: once
CDR3aa: CASSGDRGNYGYTF
CDR3nt: TGTGCCAGCAGCGGGGACAGGGGAAACTATGGCTACACCTTC

v_gene: TRBV29-1
j_gene: TRBJ1-1
d_gene: NA
abundance: NA
CDR3aa: CSVGGPNTEAFF
CDR3nt: TGCAGCGTTGGAGGGCCGAACACTGAAGCTTTCTTT

v_gene: TRBV7-3
j_gene: TRBJ2-3
d_gene: TRBD1
abundance: NA
CDR3aa: CASSVQGSATQYF
CDR3nt: TGTGCCAGCAGCGTACAGGGGTCCGCAACGCAGTATTTT

v_gene: TRBV28
j_gene: TRBJ1-5
d_gene: NA
abundance: NA
CDR3aa: CASSLGQLHQPQHF
CDR3nt: TGTGCCAGCAGTTTAGGGCAGCTACATCAGCCCCAGCATTTT

v_gene: TRBV9
j_gene: TRBJ1-6
d_gene: NA
abundance: once
CDR3aa: CASSVGGISSYNSPLHF
CDR3nt: TGTGCCAGCAGCGTAGGGGGCATAAGCTCCTATAATTCACCCCTCCACTTT

v_gene: TRBV5-1
j_gene: TRBJ2-1
d_gene: NA
abundance: NA
CDR3aa: CASSMTSLNEQFF
CDR3nt: TGCGCCAGCAGCATGACTAGTCTCAATGAGCAGTTCTTC

v_gene: TRBV7-3
j_gene: TRBJ2-5
d_gene: TRBD2
abundance: NA
CDR3aa: CASSPLAGESGTQYF
CDR3nt: TGTGCCAGCAGCCCCCTAGCGGGGGAGTCGGGGACCCAGTACTTC